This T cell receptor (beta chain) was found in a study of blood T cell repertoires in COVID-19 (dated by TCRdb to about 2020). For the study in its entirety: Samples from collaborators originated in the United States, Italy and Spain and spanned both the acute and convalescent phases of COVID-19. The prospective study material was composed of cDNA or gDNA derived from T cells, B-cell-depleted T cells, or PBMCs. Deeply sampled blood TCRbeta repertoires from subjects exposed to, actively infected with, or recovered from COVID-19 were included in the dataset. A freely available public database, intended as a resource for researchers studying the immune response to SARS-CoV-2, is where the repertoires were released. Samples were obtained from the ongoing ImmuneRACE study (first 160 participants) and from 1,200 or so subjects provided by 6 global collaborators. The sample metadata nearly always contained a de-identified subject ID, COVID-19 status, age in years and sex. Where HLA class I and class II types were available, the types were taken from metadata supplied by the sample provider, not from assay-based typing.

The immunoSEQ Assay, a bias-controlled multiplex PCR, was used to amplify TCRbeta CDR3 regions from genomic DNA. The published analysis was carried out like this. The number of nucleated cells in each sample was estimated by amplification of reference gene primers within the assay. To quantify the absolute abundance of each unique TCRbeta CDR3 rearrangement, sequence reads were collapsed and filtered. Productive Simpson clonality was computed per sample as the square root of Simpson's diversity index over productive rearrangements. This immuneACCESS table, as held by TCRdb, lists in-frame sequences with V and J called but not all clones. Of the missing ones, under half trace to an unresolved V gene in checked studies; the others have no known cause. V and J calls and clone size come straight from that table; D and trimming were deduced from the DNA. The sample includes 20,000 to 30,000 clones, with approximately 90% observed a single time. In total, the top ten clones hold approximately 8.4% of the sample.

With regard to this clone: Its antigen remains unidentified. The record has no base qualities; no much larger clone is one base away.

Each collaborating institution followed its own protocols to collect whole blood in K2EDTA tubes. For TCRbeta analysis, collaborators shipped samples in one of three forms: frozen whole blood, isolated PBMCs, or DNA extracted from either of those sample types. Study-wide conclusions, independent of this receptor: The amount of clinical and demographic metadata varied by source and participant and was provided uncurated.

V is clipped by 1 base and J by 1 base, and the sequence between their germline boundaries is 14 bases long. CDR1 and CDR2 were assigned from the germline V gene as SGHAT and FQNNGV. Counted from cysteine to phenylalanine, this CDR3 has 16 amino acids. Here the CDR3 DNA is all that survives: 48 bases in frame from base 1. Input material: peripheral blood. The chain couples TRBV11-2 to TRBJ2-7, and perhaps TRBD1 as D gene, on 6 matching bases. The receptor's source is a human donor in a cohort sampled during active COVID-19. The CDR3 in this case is CASSLALLQGSYEQYF. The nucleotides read TGTGCCAGCAGCTTAGCACTCCTACAGGGTTCCTACGAGCAGTACTTC.